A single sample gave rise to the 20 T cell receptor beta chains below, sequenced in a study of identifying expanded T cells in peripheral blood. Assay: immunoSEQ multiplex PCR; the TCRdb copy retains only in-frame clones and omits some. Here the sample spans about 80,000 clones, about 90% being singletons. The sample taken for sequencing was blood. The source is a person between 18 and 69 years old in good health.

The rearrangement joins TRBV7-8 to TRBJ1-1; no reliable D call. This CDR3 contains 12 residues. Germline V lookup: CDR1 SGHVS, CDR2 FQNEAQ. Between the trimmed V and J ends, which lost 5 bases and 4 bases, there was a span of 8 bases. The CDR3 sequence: CASSPGGTEAFF. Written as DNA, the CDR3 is TGTGCCAGCAGCCCCGGTGGCACTGAAGCTTTCTTT.

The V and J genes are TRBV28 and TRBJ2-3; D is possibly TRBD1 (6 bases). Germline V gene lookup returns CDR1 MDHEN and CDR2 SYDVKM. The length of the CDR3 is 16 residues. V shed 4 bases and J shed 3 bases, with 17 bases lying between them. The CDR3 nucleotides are TGTGCCAGCAGTTCACAGGGTTTAGGGGCGACAGATACGCAGTATTTT. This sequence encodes CASSSQGLGATDTQYF.

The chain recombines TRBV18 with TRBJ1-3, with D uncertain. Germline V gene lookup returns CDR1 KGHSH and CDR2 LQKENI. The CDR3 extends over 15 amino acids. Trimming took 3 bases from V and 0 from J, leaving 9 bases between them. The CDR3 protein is CASSPTEASGNTIYF. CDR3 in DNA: TGTGCCAGCTCACCTACAGAGGCCTCTGGAAACACCATATATTTT.

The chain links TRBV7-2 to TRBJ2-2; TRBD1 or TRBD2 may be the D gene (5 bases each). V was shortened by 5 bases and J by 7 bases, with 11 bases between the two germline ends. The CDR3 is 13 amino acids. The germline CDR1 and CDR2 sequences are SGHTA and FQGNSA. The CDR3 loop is CASSMGRGGELFF. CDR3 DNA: TGTGCCAGCAGCATGGGACGGGGCGGGGAGCTGTTTTTT.

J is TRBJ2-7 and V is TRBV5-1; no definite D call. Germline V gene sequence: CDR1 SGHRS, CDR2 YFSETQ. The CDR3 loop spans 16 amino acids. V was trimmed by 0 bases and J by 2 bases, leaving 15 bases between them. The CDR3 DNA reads TGCGCCAGCAGCTTGGCTCCACAACTACCAACCTACGAGCAGTACTTC. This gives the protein CASSLAPQLPTYEQYF.

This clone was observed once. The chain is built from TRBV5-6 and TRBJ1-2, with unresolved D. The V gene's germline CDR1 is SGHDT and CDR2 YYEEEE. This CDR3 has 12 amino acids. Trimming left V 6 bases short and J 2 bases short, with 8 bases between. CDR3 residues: CASMSSNYGYTF. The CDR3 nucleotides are TGTGCCAGCATGTCCTCCAACTATGGCTACACCTTC.

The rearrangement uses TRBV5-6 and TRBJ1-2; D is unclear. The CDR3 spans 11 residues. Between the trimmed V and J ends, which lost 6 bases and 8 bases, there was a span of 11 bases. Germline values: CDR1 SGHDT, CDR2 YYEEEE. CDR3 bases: TGTGCCAGCAACTACGGGGTAGGCTACACCTTC. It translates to CASNYGVGYTF.

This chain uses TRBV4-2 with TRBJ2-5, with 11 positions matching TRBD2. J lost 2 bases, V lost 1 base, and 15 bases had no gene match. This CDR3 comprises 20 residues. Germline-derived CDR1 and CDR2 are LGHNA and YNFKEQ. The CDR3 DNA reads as TGTGCCAGCAGCCAAGCAAGGGGAACTAGCGGGAGTGGGGAGCAAGAGACCCAGTACTTC. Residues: CASSQARGTSGSGEQETQYF.

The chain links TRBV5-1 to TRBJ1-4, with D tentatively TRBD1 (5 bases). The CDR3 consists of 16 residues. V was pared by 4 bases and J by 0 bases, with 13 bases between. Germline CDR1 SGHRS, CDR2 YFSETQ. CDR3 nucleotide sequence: TGCGCCAGCAGCCTTCTAACAGGAACAACTAATGAAAAACTGTTTTTT. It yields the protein CASSLLTGTTNEKLFF.

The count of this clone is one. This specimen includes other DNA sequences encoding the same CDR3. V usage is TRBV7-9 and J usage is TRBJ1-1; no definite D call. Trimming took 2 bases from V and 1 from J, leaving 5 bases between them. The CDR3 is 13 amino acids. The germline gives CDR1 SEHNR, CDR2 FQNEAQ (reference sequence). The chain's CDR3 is CASSLRQNTEAFF. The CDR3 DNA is TGTGCCAGCAGCTTACGGCAGAACACTGAAGCTTTCTTT.

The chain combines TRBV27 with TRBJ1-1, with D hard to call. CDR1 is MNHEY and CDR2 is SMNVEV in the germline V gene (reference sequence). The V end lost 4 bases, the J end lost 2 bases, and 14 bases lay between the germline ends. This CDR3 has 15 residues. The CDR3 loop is CASSSLRRGNTEAFF. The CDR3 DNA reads TGTGCCAGCAGTTCGTTGAGGAGAGGCAACACTGAAGCTTTCTTT.

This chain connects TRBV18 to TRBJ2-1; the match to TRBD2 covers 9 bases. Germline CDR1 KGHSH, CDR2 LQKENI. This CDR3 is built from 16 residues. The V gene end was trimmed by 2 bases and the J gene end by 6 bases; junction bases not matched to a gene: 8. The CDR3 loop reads CASSPSGGSGSNEQFF. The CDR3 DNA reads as TGTGCCAGCTCACCAAGCGGTGGTAGCGGGAGCAATGAGCAGTTCTTC.

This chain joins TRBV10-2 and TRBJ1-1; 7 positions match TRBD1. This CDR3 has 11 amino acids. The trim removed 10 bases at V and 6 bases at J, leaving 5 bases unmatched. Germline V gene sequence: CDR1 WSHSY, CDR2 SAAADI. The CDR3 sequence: CATRQGAEAFF. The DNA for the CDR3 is TGCGCCACCAGGCAGGGGGCTGAAGCTTTCTTT.

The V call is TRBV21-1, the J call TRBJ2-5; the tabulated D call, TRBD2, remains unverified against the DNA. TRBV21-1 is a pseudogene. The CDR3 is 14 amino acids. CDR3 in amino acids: CASSKTGGLETQYF. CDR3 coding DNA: TGTGCCAGCAGCAAAACCGGAGGGTTGGAGACCCAGTACTTC.

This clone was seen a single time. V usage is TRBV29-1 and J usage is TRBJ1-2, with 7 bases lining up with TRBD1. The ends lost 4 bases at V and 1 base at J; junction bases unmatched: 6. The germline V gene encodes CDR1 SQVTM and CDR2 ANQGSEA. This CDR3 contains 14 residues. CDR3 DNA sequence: TGCAGCGTTGGTAACAGGGGAGGTAACTATGGCTACACCTTC. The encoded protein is CSVGNRGGNYGYTF.

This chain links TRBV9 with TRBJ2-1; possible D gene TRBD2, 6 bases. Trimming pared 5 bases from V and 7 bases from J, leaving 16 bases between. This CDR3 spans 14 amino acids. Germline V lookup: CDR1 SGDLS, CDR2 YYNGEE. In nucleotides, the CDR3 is TGTGCCAGCAGTGGTTTTGGAGGGATGAATGAGCAGTTCTTC. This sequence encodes CASSGFGGMNEQFF.

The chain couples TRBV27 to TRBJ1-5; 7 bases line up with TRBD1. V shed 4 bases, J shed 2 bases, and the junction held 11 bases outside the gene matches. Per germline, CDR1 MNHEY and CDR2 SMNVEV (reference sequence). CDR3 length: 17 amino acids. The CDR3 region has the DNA TGTGCCAGCAGTTCCAGGGGGTACGGGTCGGGCAATCAGCCCCAGCATTTT. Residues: CASSSRGYGSGNQPQHF.

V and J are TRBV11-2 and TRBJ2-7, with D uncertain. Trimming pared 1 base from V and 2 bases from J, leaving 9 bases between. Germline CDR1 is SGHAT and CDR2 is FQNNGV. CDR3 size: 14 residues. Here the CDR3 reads CASSLGLGPYEQYF. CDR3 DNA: TGTGCCAGCAGCTTAGGGTTGGGTCCCTACGAGCAGTACTTC.

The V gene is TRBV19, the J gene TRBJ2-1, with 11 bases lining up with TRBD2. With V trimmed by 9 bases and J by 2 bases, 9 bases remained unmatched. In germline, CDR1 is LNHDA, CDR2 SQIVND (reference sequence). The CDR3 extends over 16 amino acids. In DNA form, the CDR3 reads TGTGCCAGCGGGGAGACTAGCGGGACCCCCTACAATGAGCAGTTCTTC. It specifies CASGETSGTPYNEQFF.

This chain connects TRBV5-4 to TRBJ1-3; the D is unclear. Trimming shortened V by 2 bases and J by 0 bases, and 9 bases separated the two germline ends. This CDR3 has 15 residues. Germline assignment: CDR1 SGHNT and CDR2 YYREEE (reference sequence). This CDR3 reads CASSLSGSSGNTIYF. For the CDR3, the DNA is TGTGCCAGCAGCTTATCGGGGAGCTCTGGAAACACCATATATTTT.